The 20 T cell receptor beta chains below all came from one sample that was sequenced in a study of technical replicates of blood from a few donors. The repertoire was sequenced with immunoSEQ multiplex PCR; TCRdb's copy has only in-frame clones and lacks some. Seen here are 85,000 to 100,000 clones, 85% to 95% observed once, and the top ten hold 0.2% to 0.3%. Specimen: T cells isolated from PBMCs. Receptors were obtained from a human donor in good health.

As regards this clone: The identical CDR3 is also encoded by other nucleotide sequences in the sample. The chain recombines TRBV10-1 with TRBJ2-2; 7 bases align to TRBD1. The CDR3 spans 15 residues. Germline V gene data show CDR1 as WNHNN and CDR2 as SYGVQD (reference sequence). After removal of 2 bases from V and 2 bases from J, the junction contained 2 bases not matched to a gene. CDR3 coding DNA: TGCGCCAGCAGTGAGCGACAGGGTAACACCGGGGAGCTGTTTTTT. Encoded protein: CASSERQGNTGELFF.

The chain uses TRBV5-4 and TRBJ2-5; 10 bases agree with TRBD2. V was clipped by 2 bases and J by 5 bases; unmatched bases: 6. This CDR3 is built from 15 residues. The germline CDR1 and CDR2 sequences are SGHNT and YYREEE (reference sequence). The CDR3 DNA reads as TGTGCCAGCAGCTTTTGGACTAGCGGTCTGGAGACCCAGTACTTC. Translating gives CASSFWTSGLETQYF.

The chain couples TRBV7-6 to TRBJ2-7; a weak D match, TRBD2 (5 bases). The CDR3 has 13 amino acids. The germline V gene has CDR1 SGHVS and CDR2 FNYEAQ. Trimming stripped 0 bases from V and 6 bases from J, with 9 bases between. CDR3 in DNA: TGTGCCAGCAGCTTAGCGGGAGCTCGCGAGCAGTACTTC. Its protein is CASSLAGAREQYF.

The CDR3 here is CAIRLPSGSYNEQFF. The CDR3 DNA follows: TGTGCCATCCGTCTCCCCTCAGGCTCCTACAATGAGCAGTTCTTC. V gene TRBV28 combines with J gene TRBJ2-1; D is ambiguous. Germline CDR1 reads MDHEN; CDR2 reads SYDVKM. This CDR3 is 15 amino acids long. V shed 10 bases and J shed 0 bases, with 16 bases lying between them.

CDR3: CASSFHVGLNSYEQYF. The CDR3 DNA sequence: TGTGCCAGCAGCTTTCACGTGGGCCTCAACTCCTACGAGCAGTACTTC. This chain links TRBV11-2 with TRBJ2-7; D uncertain. Trimming cost V 3 bases and J 0 bases, with 15 bases left between them. From germline, CDR1 is SGHAT and CDR2 FQNNGV. This CDR3 region has 16 residues.

The chain has TRBV11-3 and TRBJ1-1; D unresolved. From germline, CDR1 is SGHNT and CDR2 YENEEA. The germline V and J ends were trimmed by 0 bases and 2 bases, with 4 bases remaining between them. The CDR3 loop spans 13 amino acids. CDR3 DNA: TGTGCCAGCAGCTTAGAGAGTAACACTGAAGCTTTCTTT. Amino acids: CASSLESNTEAFF.

The rearrangement links TRBV7-6 to TRBJ2-3; tentative D call: TRBD1 (6 bases). Germline V gene data show CDR1 as SGHVS and CDR2 as FNYEAQ. This CDR3 has 16 amino acids. The V gene lost 5 bases and the J gene lost 4 bases, with 19 bases spanning the gap. DNA of the CDR3: TGTGCCAGCAGCGGGGGACATGGGGGTGGGGCAGATACGCAGTATTTT. Its protein is CASSGGHGGGADTQYF.

This sequence joins TRBV9 and TRBJ2-2; 10 nucleotides line up with TRBD2. In germline, CDR1 is SGDLS, CDR2 YYNGEE. The V and J ends lost 3 bases and 2 bases, in that order; junction bases with no gene match: 1. The CDR3 has 15 amino acids. Here the CDR3 DNA reads TGTGCCAGCAGCGCTAGCGGGGGAAACACCGGGGAGCTGTTTTTT. It is translated as CASSASGGNTGELFF.

This clone turned up a few times. The chain couples TRBV15 to TRBJ1-5; 8 positions agree with TRBD1. Germline trimming cut 1 base from V and 7 bases from J; bases unmatched to any gene: 9. This CDR3 is 16 amino acids long. CDR1 is LNHNV and CDR2 is YYDKDF in the germline V gene (reference sequence). The CDR3 DNA reads TGTGCCACCAGCAGAGTTGGCAGGGGGCAGTGGCAGCCCCAGCATTTT. Translating it yields CATSRVGRGQWQPQHF.

The chain uses TRBV5-8 and TRBJ1-2, with D possibly matching TRBD1 (6 bases). V lost 2 bases and J lost 4, with 9 bases in between. There are 13 residues in the CDR3. Per germline, CDR1 SGHTS and CDR2 YDEGEE. The CDR3 here is CASSLGQTYGYTF. CDR3 coding DNA: TGTGCCAGCAGCTTAGGACAGACCTATGGCTACACCTTC.

This clone occurred once. CDR3 bases: TGTGCCAGCAGCCTTAGCGGGGGGGGCTACGAGCAGTACTTC. Amino acid sequence: CASSLSGGGYEQYF. This chain uses TRBV7-2 with TRBJ2-7; 11 bases map to TRBD2. This CDR3 contains 14 residues. Germline V gene sequence: CDR1 SGHTA, CDR2 FQGNSA. V trimming: 5 bases; J trimming: 3 bases; junction bases outside the gene matches: 3.

The V gene is TRBV14, the J gene TRBJ2-7; D is possibly TRBD2 (6 bases). Trimming cost V 1 base and J 4 bases, with 8 bases left between them. The CDR3 is 13 amino acids. The germline gives CDR1 SGHDN, CDR2 FVKESK. The CDR3 protein is CASSQAGAYEQYF. CDR3 in DNA: TGTGCCAGCAGCCAAGCGGGAGCTTACGAGCAGTACTTC. Full variable domain (missing parts from reference TRBV14 and TRBJ2-7): EAGVTQFPSHSVIEKGQTVTLRCDPISGHDNLYWYRRVMGKEIKFLLHFVKESKQDESGMPNNRFLAERTGGTYSTLKVQPAELEDSGVYFCASSQAGAYEQYFGPGTRLTVT.

The rearrangement uses TRBV27 and TRBJ2-1; D perhaps matches TRBD1 (6 bases). From germline, CDR1 is MNHEY and CDR2 SMNVEV (reference sequence). This CDR3 spans 15 amino acids. Trimming took 3 bases from V and 6 from J, leaving 15 bases between them. Written as DNA, the CDR3 is TGTGCCAGCAGTTTGGCACAGGGTAGGCCCAATGAGCAGTTCTTC. As protein: CASSLAQGRPNEQFF.

This chain links TRBV11-2 with TRBJ1-3, with D possibly being TRBD1 (5 bases). The CDR3 runs 15 residues. V gave up 6 bases and J gave up 8 bases, with 20 bases separating them. Germline-derived CDR1 and CDR2 are SGHAT and FQNNGV. Here the CDR3 DNA reads TGTGCCAGCAGAAAACCCGGCAGTTGGGGGGACACCATATATTTT. It yields the protein CASRKPGSWGDTIYF.

In this sample, this clone turned up once. This sequence joins TRBV11-3 and TRBJ2-5, with TRBD1 identical over 7 bases. From germline, CDR1 is SGHNT and CDR2 YENEEA. The CDR3 is 14 residues long. Trimming took 2 bases from V and 3 from J; bases not matched to a gene: 3. In DNA, the CDR3 is TGTGCCAGCAGCTTAACAGGGGCGGAAGAGACCCAGTACTTC. This codes for CASSLTGAEETQYF. Based on the CDR3 plus reference TRBV11-3 and TRBJ2-5, the full variable domain is EAGVVQSPRYKIIEKKQPVAFWCNPISGHNTLYWYLQNLGQGPELLIRYENEEAVDDSQLPKDRFSAERLKGVDSTLKIQPAELGDSAVYLCASSLTGAEETQYFGPGTRLLVL.

J is TRBJ2-3 and V is TRBV28, with 7 bases that match TRBD2. The germline V gene has CDR1 MDHEN and CDR2 SYDVKM. CDR3 size: 14 residues. J gave up 5 bases and V 2 bases, and 4 bases lay outside the gene matches. The CDR3 DNA sequence: TGTGCCAGCAGTTTAGCGGGAGCAATAGATACGCAGTATTTT. As protein: CASSLAGAIDTQYF.

The V gene is TRBV4-2, the J gene TRBJ2-1, with D possibly being TRBD2 (5 bases). Per the germline V gene, CDR1 is LGHNA and CDR2 is YNFKEQ. The CDR3 loop spans 17 amino acids. The V end lost 0 bases, the J end lost 7 bases, and 19 bases lay between the germline ends. The CDR3 nucleotides are TGTGCCAGCAGCCAAGACCCACGGGGTATAGAGGTGAATGAGCAGTTCTTC. This sequence encodes CASSQDPRGIEVNEQFF.

The CDR3 here is CASSLVGQGIGEQYF. CDR3 in DNA: TGTGCCAGCAGCTTAGTGGGACAGGGTATAGGCGAGCAGTACTTC. V usage is TRBV11-2 and J usage is TRBJ2-7; 9 bases align to TRBD1. The J segment lost 6 bases and the V segment lost 1 base, leaving 7 bases of the junction unmatched. The CDR3 totals 15 residues. Looked up from germline, CDR1 is SGHAT and CDR2 is FQNNGV.

The chain recombines TRBV4-2 with TRBJ2-1; D is ambiguous. The CDR3 totals 12 residues. Per the germline V gene, CDR1 is LGHNA and CDR2 is YNFKEQ. V was shortened by 2 bases and J by 8 bases, with 7 bases between the two germline ends. This CDR3 is CASSQIIDEQFF. As DNA, the CDR3 is TGTGCCAGCAGCCAAATAATCGATGAGCAGTTCTTC.

The chain couples TRBV6-5 to TRBJ1-1; maybe TRBD1 (6 bases). The CDR3 totals 15 residues. Trimming shortened V by 5 bases and J by 0 bases, and 13 bases separated the two germline ends. Germline V CDR1 and CDR2: MNHEY, SVGAGI. The CDR3 DNA sequence: TGTGCCAGCAGTCAGACAGGCGACATGAACACTGAAGCTTTCTTT. It yields the protein CASSQTGDMNTEAFF.